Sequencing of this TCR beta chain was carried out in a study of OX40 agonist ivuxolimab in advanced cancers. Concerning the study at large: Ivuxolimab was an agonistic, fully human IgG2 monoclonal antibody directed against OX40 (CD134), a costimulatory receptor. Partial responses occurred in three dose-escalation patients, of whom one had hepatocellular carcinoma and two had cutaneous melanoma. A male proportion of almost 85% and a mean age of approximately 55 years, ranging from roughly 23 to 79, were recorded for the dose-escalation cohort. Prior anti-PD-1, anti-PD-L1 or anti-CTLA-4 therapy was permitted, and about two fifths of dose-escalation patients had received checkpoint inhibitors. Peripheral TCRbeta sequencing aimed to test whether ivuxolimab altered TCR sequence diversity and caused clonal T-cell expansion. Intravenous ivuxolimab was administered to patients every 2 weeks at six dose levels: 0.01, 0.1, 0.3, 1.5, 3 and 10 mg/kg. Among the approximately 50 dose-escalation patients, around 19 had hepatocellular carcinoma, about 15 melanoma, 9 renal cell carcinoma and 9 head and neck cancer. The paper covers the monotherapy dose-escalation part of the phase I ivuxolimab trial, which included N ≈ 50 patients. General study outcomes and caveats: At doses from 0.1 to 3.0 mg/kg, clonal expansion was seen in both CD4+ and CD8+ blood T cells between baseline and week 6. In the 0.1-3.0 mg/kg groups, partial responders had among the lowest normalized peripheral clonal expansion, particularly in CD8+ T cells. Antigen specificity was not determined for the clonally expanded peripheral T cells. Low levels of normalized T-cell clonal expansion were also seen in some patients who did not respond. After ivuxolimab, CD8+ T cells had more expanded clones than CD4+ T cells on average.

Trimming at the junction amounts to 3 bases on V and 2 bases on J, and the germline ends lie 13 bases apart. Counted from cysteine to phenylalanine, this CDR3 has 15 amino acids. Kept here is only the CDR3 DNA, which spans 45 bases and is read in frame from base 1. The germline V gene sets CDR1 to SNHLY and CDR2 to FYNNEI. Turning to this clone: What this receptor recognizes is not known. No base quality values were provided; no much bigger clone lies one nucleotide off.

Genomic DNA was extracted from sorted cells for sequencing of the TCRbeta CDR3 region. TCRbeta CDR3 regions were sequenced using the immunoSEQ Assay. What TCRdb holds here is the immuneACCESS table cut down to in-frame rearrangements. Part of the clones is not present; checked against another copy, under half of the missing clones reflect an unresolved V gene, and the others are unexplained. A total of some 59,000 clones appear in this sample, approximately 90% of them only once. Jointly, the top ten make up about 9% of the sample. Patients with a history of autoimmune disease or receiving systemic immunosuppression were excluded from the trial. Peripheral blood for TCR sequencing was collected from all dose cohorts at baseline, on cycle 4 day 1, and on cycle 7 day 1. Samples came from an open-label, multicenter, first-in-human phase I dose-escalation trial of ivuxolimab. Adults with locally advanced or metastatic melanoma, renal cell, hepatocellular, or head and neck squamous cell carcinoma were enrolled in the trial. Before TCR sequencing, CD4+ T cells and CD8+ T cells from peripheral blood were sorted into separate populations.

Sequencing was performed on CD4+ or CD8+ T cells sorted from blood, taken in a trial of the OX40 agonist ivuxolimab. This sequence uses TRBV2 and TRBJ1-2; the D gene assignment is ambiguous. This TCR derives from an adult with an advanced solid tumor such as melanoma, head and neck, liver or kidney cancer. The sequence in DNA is TGTGCCAGCAGTGACCTATGGACTCAGAACTATGGCTACACCTTC. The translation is CASSDLWTQNYGYTF.